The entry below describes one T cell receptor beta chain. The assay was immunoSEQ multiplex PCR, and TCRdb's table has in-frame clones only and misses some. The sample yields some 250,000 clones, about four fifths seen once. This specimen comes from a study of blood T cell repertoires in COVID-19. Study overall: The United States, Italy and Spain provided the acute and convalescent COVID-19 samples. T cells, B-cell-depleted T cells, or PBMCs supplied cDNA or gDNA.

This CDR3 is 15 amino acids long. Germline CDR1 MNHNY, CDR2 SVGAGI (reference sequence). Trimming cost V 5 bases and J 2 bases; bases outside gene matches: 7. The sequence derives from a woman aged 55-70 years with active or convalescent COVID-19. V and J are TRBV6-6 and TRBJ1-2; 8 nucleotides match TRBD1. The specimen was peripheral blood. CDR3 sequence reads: CASSPRTGPNYGYTF. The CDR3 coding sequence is TGTGCCAGCAGTCCCCGGACAGGGCCAAACTATGGCTACACCTTC.